This is a list of T cell receptor beta chains from one sample in a study of T cell clonotyping in hematopoietic cell transplantation. Produced via immunoSEQ multiplex PCR; TCRdb's table is partial and in-frame only. The sample lists roughly 30,000 clones, roughly 91% occurring once. The sample was peripheral blood mononuclear cells, taken before stem cell transplant. The receptors originated from a man aged 45 to 65 with acute myeloid leukemia. Some clones in this sample may be carry-over from other donors' samples. Each CDR3 is given with its conserved first and last residue. A D gene is named only where the DNA matches it firmly. Part of the rows lack a size; the others show once, few, many or a class for expanded clones.

>TRBD1|TRBJ2-3|NA|TRBV7-2
CASSLRTGKTDTQYF
TGTGCCAGCAGCTTAAGGACAGGGAAGACAGATACGCAGTATTTT
>NA|TRBJ2-3|few|TRBV29-1
CSVAGASTSTDTQYF
TGCAGCGTTGCAGGGGCCTCGACTAGCACAGATACGCAGTATTTT
>TRBD2|TRBJ2-3|NA|TRBV4-2
CASSLSGTRGTDTQYF
TGTGCCAGCAGCCTATCCGGGACTAGGGGCACAGATACGCAGTATTTT
>TRBD1|TRBJ1-5|NA|TRBV19
CASSPRTGRIQPQHF
TGTGCCAGTAGTCCCCGGACAGGGCGAATACAGCCCCAGCATTTT
>NA|TRBJ2-7|NA|TRBV5-8
CASTPPHRASYEQYF
TGTGCCAGCACCCCCCCCCACAGGGCCTCCTACGAGCAGTACTTC
>NA|TRBJ2-3|NA|TRBV6-1
CASRSNSVTDTQYF
TGTGCCAGCAGATCCAATAGCGTCACAGATACGCAGTATTTT
>TRBD1|TRBJ1-2|NA|TRBV9
CASSVYPTGLGNGYTF
TGTGCCAGCAGCGTATACCCGACAGGGTTAGGGAATGGCTACACCTTC
>NA|TRBJ1-4|NA|TRBV4-3
CASSQVGAEKLFF
TGCGCCAGCAGCCAGGTAGGGGCCGAAAAACTGTTTTTT
>NA|TRBJ1-2|NA|TRBV10-3
CAISESRDGYSYGYTF
TGTGCCATCAGTGAGTCGAGAGACGGCTACTCCTATGGCTACACCTTC
>NA|TRBJ1-4|NA|TRBV10-3
CAISDSGTPNEKLFF
TGTGCCATCAGTGACTCCGGGACACCTAATGAAAAACTGTTTTTT
>NA|TRBJ2-7|NA|TRBV6-5
CASRGGNRGEQYF
TGTGCCAGCAGAGGGGGGAACAGAGGCGAGCAGTACTTC
>NA|TRBJ2-1|NA|TRBV7-3
CASSSQPRTKNNEQFF
TGTGCCAGCAGCTCACAACCTAGGACTAAGAACAATGAGCAGTTCTTC
>NA|TRBJ1-2|once|TRBV20-1
CGRYRDYGYTF
TGCGGCCGTTACAGGGATTATGGCTACACCTTC
>NA|TRBJ2-6|NA|TRBV28
CASIETGTHRPGANVLTF
TGTGCCAGCATTGAAACAGGGACCCACAGGCCTGGGGCCAACGTCCTGACTTTC
>TRBD1|TRBJ1-1|NA|TRBV19
CASDRGLEAFF
TGTGCCAGCGACAGGGGCCTTGAAGCTTTCTTT
>NA|TRBJ2-1|once|TRBV5-1
CASSPYGTFSYNEQFF
TGCGCCAGCAGCCCCTACGGGACTTTTTCCTACAATGAGCAGTTCTTC
>TRBD1|TRBJ2-7|NA|TRBV4-3
CASSQNRDRVYEQYF
TGCGCCAGCAGCCAGAACCGGGACAGGGTTTACGAGCAGTACTTC
>TRBD2|TRBJ2-7|NA|TRBV28
CASSLNGGGGMHEQYF
TGTGCCAGCAGTTTGAATGGTGGGGGGGGTATGCACGAGCAGTACTTC
>TRBD2|TRBJ2-5|NA|TRBV9
CASSVGAGFQETQYF
TGTGCCAGCAGCGTAGGAGCGGGGTTTCAAGAGACCCAGTACTTC
>TRBD1|TRBJ2-1|NA|TRBV6-1
CASSEAIRTGTYNEQFF
TGTGCCAGCAGTGAAGCCATCCGGACAGGTACCTACAATGAGCAGTTCTTC
>TRBD2|TRBJ2-1|NA|TRBV4-3
CASSQGREGRAEQFF
TGCGCCAGCAGCCAAGGTCGGGAGGGTAGGGCTGAGCAGTTCTTC
>NA|TRBJ2-7|NA|TRBV11-2
CASKGQAPGEQYF
TGTGCCAGCAAGGGGCAGGCTCCGGGCGAGCAGTACTTC
>TRBD1|TRBJ2-7|once|TRBV18
CASSPLGGYLGEQYF
TGTGCCAGCTCACCGTTAGGGGGCTACCTTGGGGAGCAGTACTTC
>TRBD1|TRBJ1-5|NA|TRBV14
CASSQGQGANQPQHF
TGTGCCAGCAGCCAAGGACAGGGTGCAAATCAGCCCCAGCATTTT
>NA|TRBJ1-1|NA|TRBV7-2
CASLVSGNTEAFF
TGTGCCAGCCTTGTGTCAGGGAACACTGAAGCTTTCTTT
>NA|TRBJ2-5|NA|TRBV28
CASSSLLRQETQYF
TGTGCCAGCAGTTCCCTGCTCAGGCAAGAGACCCAGTACTTC
>NA|TRBJ1-3|NA|TRBV19
CASSNIGGRGPSTNSGNTIYF
TGTGCCAGTAGCAACATTGGCGGCAGAGGCCCAAGCACCAACTCTGGAAACACCATATATTTT
>NA|TRBJ2-1|NA|TRBV25-1
CASSGKIFPANEQFF
TGTGCCAGCAGTGGGAAGATATTCCCGGCCAATGAGCAGTTCTTC
>NA|TRBJ1-2|NA|TRBV4-3
CASSQEGYGYTF
TGCGCCAGCAGCCAAGAAGGTTATGGCTACACCTTC
>NA|TRBJ1-1|NA|TRBV13
CASSPRGIRAGAFF
TGTGCCAGCAGCCCCCGGGGAATCAGGGCCGGAGCTTTCTTT
>NA|TRBJ2-1|few|TRBV19
CASQDRYNEQFF
TGTGCCAGCCAAGACAGGTACAATGAGCAGTTCTTC
>NA|TRBJ2-4|NA|TRBV19
CATTEGGAKNIQYF
TGTGCCACCACAGAAGGGGGGGCCAAAAACATTCAGTACTTC
>TRBD2|TRBJ2-1|NA|TRBV7-2
CASSPPREGRNEQFF
TGTGCCAGCAGCCCGCCACGGGAGGGACGCAATGAGCAGTTCTTC
>TRBD1|TRBJ2-7|NA|TRBV5-8
CASSWRTGLTSYKQYF
TGTGCCAGCAGCTGGAGGACAGGACTGACTTCCTACAAGCAGTACTTC
>NA|TRBJ2-5|few|TRBV7-2
CASSLGGRGETQYF
TGTGCCAGCAGCTTAGGAGGGAGAGGAGAGACCCAGTACTTC
>TRBD2|TRBJ2-1|NA|TRBV5-1
CASSYSGATYNEQFF
TGCGCCAGCAGTTATAGCGGGGCCACCTACAATGAGCAGTTCTTC
>NA|TRBJ1-1|once|TRBV29-1
CSAIYGENTEAFF
TGCAGCGCCATCTACGGGGAGAACACTGAAGCTTTCTTT
>TRBD1|TRBJ2-7|NA|TRBV6-1
CASILGGAYEQYF
TGTGCCAGCATTTTAGGGGGCGCCTACGAGCAGTACTTC
>TRBD1|TRBJ1-5|NA|TRBV30
CAWSVRGNQPQHF
TGTGCCTGGAGTGTCAGGGGGAATCAGCCCCAGCATTTT
>NA|TRBJ2-1|NA|TRBV7-6
CASSSYDFFNPYNEQFF
TGTGCCAGCAGCTCCTATGACTTCTTTAACCCCTACAATGAGCAGTTCTTC
>NA|TRBJ1-5|NA|TRBV19
CASSMGRDQPQHF
TGTGCCAGTAGTATGGGCAGGGATCAGCCCCAGCATTTT
>TRBD1|TRBJ1-2|NA|TRBV5-4
CASSIHRDRGRKDYGYTF
TGTGCCAGCAGCATACACCGGGACAGGGGGCGCAAGGACTATGGCTACACCTTC
>TRBD1|TRBJ2-3|NA|TRBV4-3
CASSQEDRGGTDTQYF
TGCGCCAGCAGCCAGGAGGACAGGGGAGGCACAGATACGCAGTATTTT
>TRBD2|TRBJ2-5|once|TRBV29-1
CSVRTSLQETQYF
TGCAGCGTTAGGACTAGCCTTCAAGAGACCCAGTACTTC
>NA|TRBJ2-2|once|TRBV28
CASRIRDPGELFF
TGTGCCAGCAGAATACGGGATCCCGGGGAGCTGTTTTTT
>TRBD1|TRBJ2-5|NA|TRBV7-6
CASSLIDRGGETQYF
TGTGCCAGCAGCTTAATTGACAGGGGAGGCGAGACCCAGTACTTC
>NA|TRBJ2-3|NA|TRBV25-1
CASSYKVDTQYF
TGTGCCAGCAGTTACAAGGTGGATACGCAGTATTTT
>TRBD2|TRBJ2-3|NA|TRBV5-1
CASSLALGGGASDTQYF
TGCGCCAGCAGCTTGGCCTTGGGCGGGGGGGCCTCAGATACGCAGTATTTT
>TRBD1|TRBJ2-5|NA|TRBV14
CASSQDHPGQGFRETQYF
TGTGCCAGCAGCCAAGATCATCCAGGACAGGGGTTTAGAGAGACCCAGTACTTC
>TRBD1|TRBJ1-2|NA|TRBV10-3
CAISVDREDYGYTF
TGTGCCATCAGTGTGGACAGGGAGGACTATGGCTACACCTTC
>TRBD1|TRBJ1-6|NA|TRBV7-2
CASSLVPGTGNSPLHF
TGTGCCAGCAGCTTAGTTCCTGGGACAGGGAATTCACCCCTCCACTTT
>NA|TRBJ2-7|NA|TRBV2
CASSTTSFEQYF
TGTGCCAGCAGTACAACTAGTTTCGAGCAGTACTTC
>NA|TRBJ1-2|NA|TRBV6-5
CASSYTEANYGYTF
TGTGCCAGCAGTTATACAGAAGCTAACTATGGCTACACCTTC
>NA|TRBJ2-5|NA|TRBV6-1
CASTKNQGWAETQYF
TGTGCCAGCACCAAGAACCAGGGGTGGGCAGAGACCCAGTACTTC
>NA|TRBJ2-7|NA|TRBV4-1
CASSGTVDYEQYF
TGCGCCAGCAGCGGGACCGTAGACTACGAGCAGTACTTC
>TRBD1|TRBJ1-5|NA|TRBV4-3
CASSRDRNQPQHF
TGCGCCAGCAGCCGGGACAGGAATCAGCCCCAGCATTTT
>NA|TRBJ2-3|once|TRBV4-1
CASSQDRDTSTDTQYF
TGCGCCAGCAGCCAAGATCGGGACACATCCACAGATACGCAGTATTTT
>TRBD2|TRBJ2-1|NA|TRBV5-8
CASSLYAGVYNEQFF
TGTGCCAGCAGCTTGTATGCGGGGGTCTACAATGAGCAGTTCTTC
>TRBD1|TRBJ2-7|NA|TRBV28
CASSFSSRTGRREQYF
TGTGCCAGCAGTTTCTCATCCCGGACAGGGCGACGCGAGCAGTACTTC